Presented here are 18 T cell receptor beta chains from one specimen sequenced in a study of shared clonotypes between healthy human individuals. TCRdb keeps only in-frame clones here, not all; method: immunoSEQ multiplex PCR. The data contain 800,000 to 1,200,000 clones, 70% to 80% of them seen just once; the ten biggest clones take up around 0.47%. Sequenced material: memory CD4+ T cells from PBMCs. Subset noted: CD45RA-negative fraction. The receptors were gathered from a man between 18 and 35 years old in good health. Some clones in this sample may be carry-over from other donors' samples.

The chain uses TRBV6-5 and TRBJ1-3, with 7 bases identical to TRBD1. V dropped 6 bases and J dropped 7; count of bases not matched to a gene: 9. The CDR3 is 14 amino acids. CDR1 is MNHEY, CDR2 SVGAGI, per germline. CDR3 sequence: CASSPGQWENTIYF. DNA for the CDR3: TGTGCCAGCAGCCCGGGACAGTGGGAGAACACCATATATTTT.

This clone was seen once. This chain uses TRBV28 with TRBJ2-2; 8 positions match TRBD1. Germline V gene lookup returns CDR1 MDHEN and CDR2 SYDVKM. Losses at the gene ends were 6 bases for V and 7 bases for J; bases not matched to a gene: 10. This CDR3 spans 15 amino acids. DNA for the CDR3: TGTGCCAGCAGCCCTTGGACAGGGAGTTACGGGGAGCTGTTTTTT. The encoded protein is CASSPWTGSYGELFF.

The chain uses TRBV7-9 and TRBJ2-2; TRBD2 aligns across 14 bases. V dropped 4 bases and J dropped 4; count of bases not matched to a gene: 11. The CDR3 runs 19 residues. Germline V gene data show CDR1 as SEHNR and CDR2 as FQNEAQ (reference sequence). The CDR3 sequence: CASSSPGLAGVRGTGELFF. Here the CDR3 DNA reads TGTGCCAGCAGCTCTCCGGGACTAGCGGGAGTTCGTGGCACCGGGGAGCTGTTTTTT.

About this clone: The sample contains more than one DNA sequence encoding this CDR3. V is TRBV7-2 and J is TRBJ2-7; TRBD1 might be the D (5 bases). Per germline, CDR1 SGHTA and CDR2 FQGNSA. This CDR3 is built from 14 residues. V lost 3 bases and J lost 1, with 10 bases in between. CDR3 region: CASSLGRESYEQYF. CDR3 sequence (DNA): TGTGCCAGCAGCTTGGGCAGGGAATCCTACGAGCAGTACTTC.

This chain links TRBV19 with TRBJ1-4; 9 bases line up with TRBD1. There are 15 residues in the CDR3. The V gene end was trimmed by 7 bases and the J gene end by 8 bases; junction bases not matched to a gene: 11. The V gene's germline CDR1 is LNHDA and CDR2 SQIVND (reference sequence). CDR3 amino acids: CASKPWDRAEEKLFF. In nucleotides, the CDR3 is TGTGCCAGTAAACCCTGGGACAGGGCGGAGGAAAAACTGTTTTTT.

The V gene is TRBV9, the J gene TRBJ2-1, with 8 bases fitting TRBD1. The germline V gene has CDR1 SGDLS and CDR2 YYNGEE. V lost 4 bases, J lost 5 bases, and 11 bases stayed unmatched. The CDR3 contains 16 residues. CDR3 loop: CASSPLPGTGNNEQFF. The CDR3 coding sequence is TGTGCCAGCAGCCCCCTGCCCGGGACAGGAAACAATGAGCAGTTCTTC.

CDR3 DNA: TGTGCCAGTAGTATAGGGGGCAGGGGGTTTCAGCCCCAGCATTTT. This codes for CASSIGGRGFQPQHF. This sequence joins TRBV19 and TRBJ1-5, with TRBD1 matching over 7 bases. CDR3 length: 15 residues. V lost 1 base to trimming and J lost 6 bases; unmatched junction nucleotides: 6. From germline, CDR1 is LNHDA and CDR2 SQIVND (reference sequence).

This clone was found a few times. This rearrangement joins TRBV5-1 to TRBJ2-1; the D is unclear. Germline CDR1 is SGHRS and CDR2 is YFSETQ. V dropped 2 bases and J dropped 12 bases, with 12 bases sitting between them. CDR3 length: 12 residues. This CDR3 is CASSLDLGGQFF. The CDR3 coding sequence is TGCGCCAGCAGCTTAGACCTGGGCGGGCAGTTCTTC.

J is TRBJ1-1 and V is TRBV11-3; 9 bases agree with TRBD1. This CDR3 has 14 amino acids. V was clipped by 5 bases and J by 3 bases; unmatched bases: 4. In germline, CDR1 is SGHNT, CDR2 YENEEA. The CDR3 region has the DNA TGTGCCAGCAGCATGGGACAGGGATACACTGAAGCTTTCTTT. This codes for CASSMGQGYTEAFF.

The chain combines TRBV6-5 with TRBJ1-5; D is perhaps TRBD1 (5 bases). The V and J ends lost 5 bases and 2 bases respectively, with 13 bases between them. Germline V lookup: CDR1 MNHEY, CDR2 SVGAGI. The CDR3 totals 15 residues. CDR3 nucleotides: TGTGCCAGCAGTCTCGAGGGAGGGGGCAATCAGCCCCAGCATTTT. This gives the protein CASSLEGGGNQPQHF.

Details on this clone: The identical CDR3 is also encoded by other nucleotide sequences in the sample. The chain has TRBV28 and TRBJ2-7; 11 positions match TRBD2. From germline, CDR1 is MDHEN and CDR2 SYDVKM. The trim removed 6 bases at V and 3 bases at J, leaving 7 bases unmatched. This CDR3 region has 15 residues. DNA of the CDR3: TGTGCCAGCAGCCCGCCGGGACTAGCGGTCTACGAGCAGTACTTC. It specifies CASSPPGLAVYEQYF.

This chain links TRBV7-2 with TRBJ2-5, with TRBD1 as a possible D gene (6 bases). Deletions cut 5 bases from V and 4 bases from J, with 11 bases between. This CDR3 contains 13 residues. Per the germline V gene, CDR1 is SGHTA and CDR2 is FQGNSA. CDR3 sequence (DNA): TGTGCCAGCAGCCAGAACAGGGTAGAGACCCAGTACTTC. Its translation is CASSQNRVETQYF.

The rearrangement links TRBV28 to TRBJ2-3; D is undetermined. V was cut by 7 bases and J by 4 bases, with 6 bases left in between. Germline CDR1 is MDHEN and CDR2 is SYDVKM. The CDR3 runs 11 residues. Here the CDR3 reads CASKAADTQYF. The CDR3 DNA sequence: TGTGCCAGCAAGGCAGCAGATACGCAGTATTTT.

CDR3 in DNA: TGCGCCAGCAGCCCCGGACAGACACACAATGAGCAGTTCTTC. Protein: CASSPGQTHNEQFF. This rearrangement joins TRBV5-1 to TRBJ2-1, with D maybe TRBD1 (6 bases). This CDR3 spans 14 amino acids. Trimming cost V 4 bases and J 5 bases, with 13 bases left between them. Germline V gene data show CDR1 as SGHRS and CDR2 as YFSETQ.

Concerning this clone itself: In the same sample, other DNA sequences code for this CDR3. CDR3 bases: TGTGCCAGCAGTTCCGGGACTAGCGGGTTCACAGATACGCAGTATTTT. Its translation: CASSSGTSGFTDTQYF. V usage is TRBV25-1 and J usage is TRBJ2-3; 12 nucleotides agree with TRBD2. This CDR3 contains 16 residues. With 5 bases clipped from V and 2 bases from J, the junction kept 5 bases outside the gene matches. Germline-derived CDR1 and CDR2 are MGHDK and SYGVNS.

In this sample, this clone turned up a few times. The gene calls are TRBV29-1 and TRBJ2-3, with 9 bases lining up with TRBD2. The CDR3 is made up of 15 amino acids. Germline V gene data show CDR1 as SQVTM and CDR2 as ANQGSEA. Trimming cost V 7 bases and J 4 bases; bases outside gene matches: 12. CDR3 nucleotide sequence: TGCAGCGCCGGGACTAGCTACAGCTCATCAGATACGCAGTATTTT. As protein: CSAGTSYSSSDTQYF.

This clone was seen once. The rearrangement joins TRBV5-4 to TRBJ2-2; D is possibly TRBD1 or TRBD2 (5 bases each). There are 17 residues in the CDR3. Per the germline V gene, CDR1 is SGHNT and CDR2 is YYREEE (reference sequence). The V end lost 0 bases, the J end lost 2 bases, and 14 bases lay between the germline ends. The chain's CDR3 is CASSLGQPGINTGELFF. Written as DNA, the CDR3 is TGTGCCAGCAGCTTGGGACAGCCGGGGATTAACACCGGGGAGCTGTTTTTT.

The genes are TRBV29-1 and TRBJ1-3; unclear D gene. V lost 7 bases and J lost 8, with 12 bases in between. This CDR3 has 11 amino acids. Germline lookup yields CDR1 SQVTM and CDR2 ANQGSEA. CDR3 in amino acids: CSAEGRDTIYF. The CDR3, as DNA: TGCAGCGCAGAAGGTCGGGACACCATATATTTT.